Listed here are 28 T cell receptor beta chains from one sample, sequenced in a study of shared T cell receptors in the human thymus. The table came from immunoSEQ multiplex PCR; TCRdb's copy has only in-frame clones and leaves some out. The profile shows 650,000 to 950,000 clones, 70% to 90% of them singletons. This sample also belongs to another study, concerning human thymus T cells.

Sequences were obtained from thymocytes. Source of these receptors: a girl younger than two with a congenital heart defect.

This clone was seen once. This chain connects TRBV5-1 to TRBJ1-1; 7 bases are a match to TRBD1. Looked up from germline, CDR1 is SGHRS and CDR2 is YFSETQ. The CDR3 spans 15 residues. Trimming cost V 0 bases and J 5 bases; bases outside gene matches: 7. The CDR3: CASSLVRGRATEAFF. DNA for the CDR3: TGCGCCAGCAGCTTGGTGAGGGGGCGAGCAACTGAAGCTTTCTTT. Complete variable domain (other parts from reference TRBV5-1 and TRBJ1-1): KAGVTQTPRYLIKTRGQQVTLSCSPISGHRSVSWYQQTPGQGLQFLFEYFSETQRNKGNFPGRFSGRQFSNSRSEMNVSTLELGDSALYLCASSLVRGRATEAFFGQGTRLTVV.

J is TRBJ1-1 and V is TRBV5-1; D perhaps matches TRBD1 (5 bases). The CDR3 covers 14 residues. Germline-derived CDR1 and CDR2 are SGHRS and YFSETQ. V shed 0 bases and J shed 5 bases, with 11 bases lying between them. CDR3 in amino acids: CASSLGLGGTEAFF. CDR3 nucleotide sequence: TGCGCCAGCAGCTTGGGGCTGGGGGGAACTGAAGCTTTCTTT.

This clone was counted a single time. This chain links TRBV6-1 with TRBJ1-1; D ambiguous. From germline, CDR1 is MNHNS and CDR2 SASEGT. The V gene lost 4 bases and the J gene lost 7 bases, with 10 bases spanning the gap. The length of the CDR3 is 12 residues. CDR3 sequence (DNA): TGTGCCAGCAGTGCCAATCGAGGTGAAGCTTTCTTT. Its protein product is CASSANRGEAFF.

In regard to this clone: A junction end diverges from the germline sequence, so it may reflect a read error. The chain recombines TRBV10-3 with TRBJ2-5, with a tentative D call TRBD2 (5 bases). Germline V gives CDR1 ENHRY, CDR2 SYGVKD. The CDR3 is made up of 15 amino acids. As DNA, the CDR3 is TGTGCTATCAAGAAATCGCGGGCTCCCCAAGAGACCCAGTACTTC. Its translation is CAIKKSRAPQETQYF.

This chain connects TRBV7-2 to TRBJ1-2; D is perhaps TRBD1 (5 bases). The germline V gene encodes CDR1 SGHTA and CDR2 FQGNSA. The CDR3 totals 15 residues. V was cut by 1 base and J by 7 bases, with 16 bases left in between. CDR3 protein: CASSLEGRAPRGYTF. The CDR3 DNA reads as TGTGCCAGCAGCTTAGAAGGCAGGGCACCCCGTGGCTACACCTTC.

This clone was seen only once. The chain links TRBV7-2 to TRBJ2-1; no clear D gene. Trimming pared 5 bases from V and 5 bases from J, leaving 4 bases between. The CDR3 consists of 11 residues. The V gene's germline CDR1 is SGHTA and CDR2 FQGNSA. The DNA for the CDR3 is TGTGCCAGCAGCACAAACAATGAGCAGTTCTTC. Its translation: CASSTNNEQFF.

The table lists this clone with a count of one. The rearrangement uses TRBV11-2 and TRBJ2-5; D unclear. V dropped 3 bases and J dropped 0 bases, with 5 bases sitting between them. The CDR3 is 13 amino acids. Germline-derived CDR1 and CDR2 are SGHAT and FQNNGV. The CDR3 DNA sequence: TGTGCCAGCAGCTTCCAGTACCAAGAGACCCAGTACTTC. This gives the protein CASSFQYQETQYF.

This chain links TRBV10-1 with TRBJ1-1, with no clear D. The germline gives CDR1 WNHNN, CDR2 SYGVQD (reference sequence). The ends were cut back, 6 bases at V and 2 bases at J, with 10 bases in the middle. There are 13 residues in the CDR3. The chain's CDR3 is CASSNKINTEAFF. The DNA for the CDR3 is TGCGCCAGCAGCAACAAGATTAACACTGAAGCTTTCTTT.

The genes are TRBV11-2 and TRBJ1-2; perhaps TRBD1 as D (5 bases). In germline, CDR1 is SGHAT, CDR2 FQNNGV. CDR3 length equals 16 residues. V lost 3 bases and J 5 bases, leaving 19 bases between the germline ends. The DNA for the CDR3 is TGTGCCAGCAGCTTGGCCCCGGGGAGGACAACGTATGGCTACACCTTC. Translated, it gives CASSLAPGRTTYGYTF. Variable domain in full (rest from reference TRBV11-2 and TRBJ1-2): EAGVAQSPRYKIIEKRQSVAFWCNPISGHATLYWYQQILGQGPKLLIQFQNNGVVDDSQLPKDRFSAERLKGVDSTLKIQPAKLEDSAVYLCASSLAPGRTTYGYTFGSGTRLTVV.

This clone was seen only once. The chain uses TRBV18 and TRBJ2-4; TRBD1 matches at 8 bases. Germline V CDR1 and CDR2: KGHSH, LQKENI. Trimming took 8 bases from V and 1 from J; bases not matched to a gene: 1. This CDR3 comprises 13 residues. The CDR3 protein is CASRQGAKNIQYF. In DNA form, the CDR3 reads TGTGCCAGCCGACAGGGGGCCAAAAACATTCAGTACTTC.

In the case of this clone: The same CDR3 can be traced to other DNA sequences in this sample. V and J are TRBV7-9 and TRBJ1-6, with a possible D match to TRBD1 (5 bases). V lost 3 bases and J 9 bases, leaving 15 bases between the germline ends. This CDR3 comprises 15 residues. CDR1 is SEHNR and CDR2 is FQNEAQ in the germline V gene (reference sequence). CDR3 nucleotide sequence: TGTGCCAGCAGCTTGGGATCCAGGGTTAGTTCACCCCTCCACTTT. Translation gives CASSLGSRVSSPLHF.

V is TRBV7-9 and J is TRBJ2-1, with TRBD2 matching over 7 bases. This CDR3 contains 17 residues. Looked up from germline, CDR1 is SEHNR and CDR2 is FQNEAQ (reference sequence). V shed 5 bases, J shed 4 bases, and the junction held 14 bases outside the gene matches. The CDR3 bases are TGTGCCAGCAGCCGGGCTGGCCGGGAGGAATATTACAATGAGCAGTTCTTC. Translated, it gives CASSRAGREEYYNEQFF. Supplemented by reference TRBV7-9 and TRBJ2-1, the full variable domain reads DTGVSQNPRHKITKRGQNVTFRCDPISEHNRLYWYRQTLGQGPEFLTYFQNEAQLEKSRLLSDRFSAERPKGSFSTLEIQRTEQGDSAMYLCASSRAGREEYYNEQFFGPGTRLTVL.

This chain joins TRBV28 and TRBJ2-5, with TRBD1 matching over 7 bases. Per germline, CDR1 MDHEN and CDR2 SYDVKM. V shed 6 bases and J 5 bases; nucleotides not matched to a gene: 6. The CDR3 covers 13 residues. In DNA form, the CDR3 reads TGTGCCAGCAGCCCCGACAGGGTCGAGACCCAGTACTTC. It codes for CASSPDRVETQYF.

The J gene is TRBJ2-4, the V gene TRBV2; the D gene is possibly TRBD1 (5 bases). The CDR3 runs to 18 residues. Trimming removed 3 bases from V and 2 bases from J, with 20 bases in between. CDR1 is SNHLY and CDR2 is FYNNEI in the germline V gene. For the CDR3, the DNA is TGTGCCAGCAGTGAGTGGGGCAGCCTCGCACCTTCCAAAAACATTCAGTACTTC. This sequence encodes CASSEWGSLAPSKNIQYF.

This clone occurred once. This chain links TRBV20-1 with TRBJ2-5; D is perhaps TRBD2 (6 bases). The germline V gene encodes CDR1 DFQATT and CDR2 SNEGSKA (reference sequence). The CDR3 sequence is 10 residues long. Trimming removed 5 bases at V and 6 bases at J, with 7 bases between. DNA of the CDR3: TGCAGTGCTCGGGGGAAGACCCAGTACTTC. Residues: CSARGKTQYF.

CDR3 coding DNA: TGTGCCAGCAGTGAAGGTGTAGGGGCGACCCTCGTAGGCAATCAGCCCCAGCATTTT. Translation: CASSEGVGATLVGNQPQHF. This chain connects TRBV2 to TRBJ1-5, with D maybe TRBD1 (5 bases). Germline V gives CDR1 SNHLY, CDR2 FYNNEI. The V end was cut by 1 base, the J end by 2 bases, with 21 bases between. CDR3 length equals 19 residues.

The CDR3 is CASSASRDRGPRFTNTEAFF. The CDR3 DNA follows: TGTGCCAGCAGTGCTTCCCGGGACAGGGGGCCCAGATTCACCAACACTGAAGCTTTCTTT. The chain joins TRBV6-1 to TRBJ1-1, with 12 positions matching TRBD1. The ends lost 4 bases at V and 2 bases at J; junction bases unmatched: 17. CDR1 and CDR2 from the germline V gene are MNHNS and SASEGT. The CDR3 is 20 residues long.

The chain couples TRBV7-2 to TRBJ1-5, with 9 bases that match TRBD1. The CDR3 is made up of 14 amino acids. From germline, CDR1 is SGHTA and CDR2 FQGNSA. Trimming took 5 bases from V and 8 from J; bases not matched to a gene: 7. The CDR3 sequence: CASSRDREGEPQHF. DNA of the CDR3: TGTGCCAGCAGCCGGGACAGGGAGGGAGAGCCCCAGCATTTT.

V and J are TRBV6-5 and TRBJ2-7, with D possibly matching TRBD1 (6 bases). V lost 0 bases to trimming and J lost 4 bases, with 16 bases between them. The CDR3 runs to 16 residues. Germline values: CDR1 MNHEY, CDR2 SVGAGI. DNA of the CDR3: TGTGCCAGCAGTTACTCCCGACAGGCAGGATTGTACGAGCAGTACTTC. Residues: CASSYSRQAGLYEQYF.

V usage is TRBV25-1 and J usage is TRBJ2-7, with 9 bases lining up with TRBD2. Looked up from germline, CDR1 is MGHDK and CDR2 is SYGVNS. The CDR3 totals 14 residues. V lost 1 base to trimming and J lost 5 bases; unmatched junction nucleotides: 3. The CDR3 DNA sequence: TGTGCCAGCAGTGAATTAAAGCGGGGGGACGAGCAGTACTTC. Translation: CASSELKRGDEQYF.

The V call is TRBV4-3, the J call TRBJ2-7; the D is unclear. CDR1 LGHNA and CDR2 YSLEER come from the germline V gene. This CDR3 comprises 13 residues. Trimming left V 0 bases short and J 2 bases short, with 5 bases between. CDR3 nucleotide sequence: TGCGCCAGCAGCCAAGATCTCCCCTACGAGCAGTACTTC. It specifies CASSQDLPYEQYF.

The chain recombines TRBV4-3 with TRBJ1-2; TRBD1 is a possible D gene (5 bases). Trimming removed 4 bases at V and 6 bases at J, with 12 bases between. Per germline, CDR1 LGHNA and CDR2 YSLEER. The CDR3 loop spans 13 amino acids. CDR3 nucleotides: TGCGCCAGCAGCCCCATCGGGGGGGATGGCTACACCTTC. Amino acid sequence: CASSPIGGDGYTF.

The J gene is TRBJ2-1, the V gene TRBV5-6, with D perhaps TRBD1 (5 bases). This CDR3 comprises 17 residues. Germline CDR1 reads SGHDT; CDR2 reads YYEEEE. The V gene lost 2 bases and the J gene lost 8 bases, with 23 bases spanning the gap. The CDR3 loop is CASSFKLQALLVYEQFF. For the CDR3, the DNA is TGTGCCAGCAGCTTTAAATTACAGGCCCTTCTTGTCTATGAGCAGTTCTTC.

Comment on this clone: This same CDR3 is encoded by further DNA sequences in the sample. The chain recombines TRBV5-1 with TRBJ1-4; no clear D gene. There are 14 residues in the CDR3. Germline V CDR1 and CDR2: SGHRS, YFSETQ. Trimming pared 0 bases from V and 7 bases from J, leaving 10 bases between. The CDR3, as DNA: TGCGCCAGCAGCTTGGGGCGGGGAGGTGAAAAACTGTTTTTT. Translation: CASSLGRGGEKLFF.

The chain couples TRBV6-6 to TRBJ1-1; 8 bases line up with TRBD1. Germline loops: CDR1 MNHNY, CDR2 SVGAGI (reference sequence). The CDR3 consists of 15 residues. Losses at the gene ends were 3 bases for V and 8 bases for J; bases not matched to a gene: 11. CDR3 coding DNA: TGTGCCAGCAGTTATTCAATCGGGACAGGTCGGGAAGCTTTCTTT. This sequence encodes CASSYSIGTGREAFF.

This clone has only one observation. The V and J genes are TRBV7-2 and TRBJ1-1; D is ambiguous. The CDR3 is 15 residues long. Trimming removed 1 base at V and 3 bases at J, with 12 bases between. Germline lookup yields CDR1 SGHTA and CDR2 FQGNSA. The CDR3: CASSLERRIYTEAFF. In DNA form, the CDR3 reads TGTGCCAGCAGCTTAGAACGGAGAATCTACACTGAAGCTTTCTTT.

The gene calls are TRBV9 and TRBJ1-1; 10 positions agree with TRBD1. The junction had 17 bases not matched to a gene; V was cut back by 4 bases and J by 8 bases. The CDR3 has 17 amino acids. Per germline, CDR1 SGDLS and CDR2 YYNGEE. In DNA, the CDR3 is TGTGCCAGCAGCCCCCGGACAGGGGGTACGTTGGGGATAGAAGCTTTCTTT. It encodes CASSPRTGGTLGIEAFF.

The chain links TRBV28 to TRBJ1-1; 8 bases agree with TRBD1. In germline, CDR1 is MDHEN, CDR2 SYDVKM. With V trimmed by 3 bases and J by 5 bases, 17 bases remained unmatched. CDR3 length: 18 amino acids. In DNA form, the CDR3 reads TGTGCCAGCAGTTTGGAACTGGACAGGGAATTGGAGAGGACTGAAGCTTTCTTT. It specifies CASSLELDRELERTEAFF.